One T cell receptor (beta chain) is described in this entry. The CDR3 is made up of 11 amino acids. Germline lookup yields CDR1 DFQATT and CDR2 SNEGSKA (reference sequence). V lost 6 bases to trimming and J lost 4 bases, with 10 bases between them. These data come from a study of blood T cell repertoires in COVID-19. The protocol was immunoSEQ multiplex PCR, while the TCRdb copy is restricted to in-frame clones and leaves out a portion. The sample carries 220,000 or so clones, around 84% recorded once. Input material: peripheral blood. The TCR originated in a man aged 50 or older who had recovered from COVID-19. The chain carries TRBV20-1 and TRBJ2-7; perhaps TRBD1 as D (5 bases). The CDR3, as DNA: TGCAGTGCCAGGGTTAGGTACGAGCAGTACTTC. Amino acid sequence: CSARVRYEQYF.